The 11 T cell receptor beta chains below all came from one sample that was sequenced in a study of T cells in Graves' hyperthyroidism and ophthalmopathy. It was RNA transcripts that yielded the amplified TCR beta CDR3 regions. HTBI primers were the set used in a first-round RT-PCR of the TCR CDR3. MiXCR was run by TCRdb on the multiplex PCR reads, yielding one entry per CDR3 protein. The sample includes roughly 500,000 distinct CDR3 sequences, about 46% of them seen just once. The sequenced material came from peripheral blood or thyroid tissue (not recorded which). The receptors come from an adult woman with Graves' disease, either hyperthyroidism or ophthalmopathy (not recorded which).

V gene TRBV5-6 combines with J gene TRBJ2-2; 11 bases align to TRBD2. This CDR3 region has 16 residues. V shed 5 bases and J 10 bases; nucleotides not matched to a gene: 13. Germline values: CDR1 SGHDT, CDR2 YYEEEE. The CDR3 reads CASSTSGRSVAEELFF. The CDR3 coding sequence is TGTGCCAGCAGTACTAGCGGGAGAAGTGTTGCCGAGGAGCTGTTTTTT. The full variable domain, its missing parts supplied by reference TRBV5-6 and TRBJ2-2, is DAGVTQSPTHLIKTRGQQVTLRCSPKSGHDTVSWYQQALGQGPQFIFQYYEEEERQRGNFPDRFSGHQFPNYSSELNVNALLLGDSALYLCASSTSGRSVAEELFFGEGSRLTVL.

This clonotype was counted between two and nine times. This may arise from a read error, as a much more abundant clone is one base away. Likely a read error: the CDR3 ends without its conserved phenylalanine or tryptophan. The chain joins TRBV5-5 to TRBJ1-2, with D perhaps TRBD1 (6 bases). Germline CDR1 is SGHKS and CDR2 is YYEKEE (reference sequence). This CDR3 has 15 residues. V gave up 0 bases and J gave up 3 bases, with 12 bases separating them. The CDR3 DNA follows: TGTGCCAGCAGCTTGGGGACAGCCTCTTACTATGGCTACACCCTC. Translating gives CASSLGTASYYGYTL.

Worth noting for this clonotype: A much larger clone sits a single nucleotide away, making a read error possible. CDR3 in amino acids: CSARKPAEGYEQHF. The CDR3 DNA reads TGCAGTGCTAGAAAGCCAGCGGAGGGGTACGAGCAGCACTTC. V and J are TRBV20-1 and TRBJ2-7; the D gene is possibly TRBD2 (6 bases). This CDR3 has 14 amino acids. From germline, CDR1 is DFQATT and CDR2 SNEGSKA (reference sequence).

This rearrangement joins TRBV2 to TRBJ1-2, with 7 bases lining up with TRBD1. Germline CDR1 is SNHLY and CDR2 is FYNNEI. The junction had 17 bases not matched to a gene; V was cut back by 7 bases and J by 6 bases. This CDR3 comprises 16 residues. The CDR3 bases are TGTGCCAGCACTGCCTCTACCGGGACAGCTATAAATGGCTACACCTTC. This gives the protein CASTASTGTAINGYTF.

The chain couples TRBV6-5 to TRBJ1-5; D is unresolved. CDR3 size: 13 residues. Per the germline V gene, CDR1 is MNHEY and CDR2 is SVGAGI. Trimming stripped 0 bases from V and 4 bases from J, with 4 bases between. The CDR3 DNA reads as TGTGCCAGCAGTTACTCAGCAAATCAGCCCCAGCATTTT. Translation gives CASSYSANQPQHF.

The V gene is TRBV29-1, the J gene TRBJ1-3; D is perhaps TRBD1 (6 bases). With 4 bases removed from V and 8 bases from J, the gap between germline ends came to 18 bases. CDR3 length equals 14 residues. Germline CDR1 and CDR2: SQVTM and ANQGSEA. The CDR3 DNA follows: TGCAGCGTTGCAGGGGCGGGCTATGGCTACACCATATATTTT. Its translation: CSVAGAGYGYTIYF.

The CDR3 coding sequence is TGCGCCAGCAGCCAACCCCTACAGCGAACCAACTCCGAGCAGTACTTC. Its protein product is CASSQPLQRTNSEQYF. V and J are TRBV10-2 and TRBJ2-7, with D uncertain. The CDR3 covers 16 residues. The V end lost 6 bases, the J end lost 6 bases, and 24 bases lay between the germline ends. CDR1 is WSHSY and CDR2 is SAAADI in the germline V gene.

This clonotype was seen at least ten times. The CDR3: CASSLNLGGGQYF. CDR3 nucleotides: TGTGCCAGCAGCCTCAACTTGGGGGGGGGCCAGTACTTC. The V and J genes are TRBV7-2 and TRBJ2-5, with 7 bases lining up with TRBD2. The CDR3 extends over 13 amino acids. V shed 5 bases and J 10 bases; nucleotides not matched to a gene: 10. In germline, CDR1 is SGHTA, CDR2 FQGNSA.

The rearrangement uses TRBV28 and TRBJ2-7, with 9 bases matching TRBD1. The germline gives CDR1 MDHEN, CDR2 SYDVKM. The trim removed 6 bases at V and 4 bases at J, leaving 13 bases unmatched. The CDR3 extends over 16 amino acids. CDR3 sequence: CASRSPGTGRGYEQYF. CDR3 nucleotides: TGTGCCAGCAGGAGCCCCGGGACAGGGAGGGGTTACGAGCAGTACTTC. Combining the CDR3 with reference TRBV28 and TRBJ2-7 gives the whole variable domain DVKVTQSSRYLVKRTGEKVFLECVQDMDHENMFWYRQDPGLGLRLIYFSYDVKMKEKGDIPEGYSVSREKKERFSLILESASTNQTSMYLCASRSPGTGRGYEQYFGPGTRLTVT.

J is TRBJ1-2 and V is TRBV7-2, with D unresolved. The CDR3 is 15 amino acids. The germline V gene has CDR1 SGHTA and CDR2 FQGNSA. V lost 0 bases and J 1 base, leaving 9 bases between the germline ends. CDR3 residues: CASSLAIVDNYGYTF. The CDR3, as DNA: TGTGCCAGCAGCTTAGCTATCGTCGATAACTATGGCTACACCTTC.

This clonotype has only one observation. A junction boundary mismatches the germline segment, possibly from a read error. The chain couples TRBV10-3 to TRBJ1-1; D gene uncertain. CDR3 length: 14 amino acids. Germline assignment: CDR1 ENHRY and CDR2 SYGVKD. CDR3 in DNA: TGCGCCATCAGTGAAGAGGACCCTGGGGCTGAAGCTTTCTTT. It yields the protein CAISEEDPGAEAFF.